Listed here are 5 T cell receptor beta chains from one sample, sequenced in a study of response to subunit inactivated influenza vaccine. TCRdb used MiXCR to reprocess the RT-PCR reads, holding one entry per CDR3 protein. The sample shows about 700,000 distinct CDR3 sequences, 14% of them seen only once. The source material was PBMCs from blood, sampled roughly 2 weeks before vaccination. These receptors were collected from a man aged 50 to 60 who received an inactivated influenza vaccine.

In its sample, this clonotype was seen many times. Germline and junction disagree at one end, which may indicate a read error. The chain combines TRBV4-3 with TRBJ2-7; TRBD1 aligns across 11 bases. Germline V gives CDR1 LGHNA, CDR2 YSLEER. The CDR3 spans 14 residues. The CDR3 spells CASSAGTGGYEQYF. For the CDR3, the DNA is TGTGCCAGCAGTGCGGGGACAGGGGGGTACGAGCAGTACTTC.

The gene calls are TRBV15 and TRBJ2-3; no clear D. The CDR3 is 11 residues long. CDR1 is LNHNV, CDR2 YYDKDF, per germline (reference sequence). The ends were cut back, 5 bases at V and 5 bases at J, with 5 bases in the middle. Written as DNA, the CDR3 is TGTGCCACCAGCCTAAAAGATACGCAGTATTTT. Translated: CATSLKDTQYF. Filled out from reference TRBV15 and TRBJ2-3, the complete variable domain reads DAMVIQNPRYQVTQFGKPVTLSCSQTLNHNVMYWYQQKSSQAPKLLFHYYDKDFNNEADTPDNFQSRRPNTSFCFLDIRSPGLGDTAMYLCATSLKDTQYFGPGTRLTVL.

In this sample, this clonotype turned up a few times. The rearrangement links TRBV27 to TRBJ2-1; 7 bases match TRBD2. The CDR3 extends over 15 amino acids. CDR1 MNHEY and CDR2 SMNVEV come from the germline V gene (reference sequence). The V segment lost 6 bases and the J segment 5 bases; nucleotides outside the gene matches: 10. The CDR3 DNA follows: TGTGCCAGCAGACGGGGCGGGAGCCCGAACAATGAGCAGTTCTTC. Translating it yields CASRRGGSPNNEQFF.

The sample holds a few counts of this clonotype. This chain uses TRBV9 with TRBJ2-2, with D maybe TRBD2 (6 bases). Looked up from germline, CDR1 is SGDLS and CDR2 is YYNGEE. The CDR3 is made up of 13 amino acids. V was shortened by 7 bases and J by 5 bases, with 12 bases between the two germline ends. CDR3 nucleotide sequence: TGTGCCAGCCGGGGACTCAAAACCGGGGAGCTGTTTTTT. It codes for CASRGLKTGELFF.

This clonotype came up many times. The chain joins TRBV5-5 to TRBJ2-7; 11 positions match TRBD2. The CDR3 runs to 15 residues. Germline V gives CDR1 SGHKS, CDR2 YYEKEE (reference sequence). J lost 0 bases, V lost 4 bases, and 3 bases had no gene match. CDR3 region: CASSKLAGVSYEQYF. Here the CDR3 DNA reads TGTGCCAGCAGCAAACTAGCGGGGGTCTCCTACGAGCAGTACTTC.